Below are 23 T cell receptor beta chains sequenced from a single sample in a study of blood T cell repertoires in COVID-19. Using immunoSEQ multiplex PCR, the repertoire was profiled, and TCRdb retains in-frame clones only, with some absent. The sample lists 140,000 or so clones, about 74% occurring once. The sample consisted of peripheral blood. The source is a man aged 45-65 years with acute or convalescent COVID-19.

This clone came up many times. The CDR3 region has the DNA TGTGCCAGCAGCGTAGGGTGGGCCGCGAACACTGAAGCTTTCTTT. Encoded protein: CASSVGWAANTEAFF. The V call is TRBV9, the J call TRBJ1-1; D unclear. The CDR3 has 15 amino acids. CDR1 is SGDLS, CDR2 YYNGEE, per germline. V was cut by 0 bases and J by 1 base, with 10 bases left in between.

This chain uses TRBV4-2 with TRBJ1-2; 9 positions match TRBD1. The CDR3 consists of 16 residues. Germline V gene sequence: CDR1 LGHNA, CDR2 YNFKEQ. V lost 0 bases and J lost 5; bases outside the gene matches: 7. As DNA, the CDR3 is TGTGCCAGCAGCCAAGATTTCGTAGGACAGGGGTATGGCTACACCTTC. It encodes CASSQDFVGQGYGYTF.

In this sample, this clone turned up once. The chain has TRBV19 and TRBJ1-5, with a weak D call TRBD1 (6 bases). CDR1 is LNHDA and CDR2 is SQIVND in the germline V gene (reference sequence). Trimming pared 7 bases from V and 6 bases from J, leaving 10 bases between. CDR3 size: 12 residues. The CDR3 DNA reads TGTGCCAGTAAGGGGGGGGGTCAGCCCCAGCATTTT. It specifies CASKGGGQPQHF.

This chain connects TRBV5-1 to TRBJ2-5; 8 bases match TRBD1. The germline V gene has CDR1 SGHRS and CDR2 YFSETQ. V trimming: 4 bases; J trimming: 1 base; junction bases outside the gene matches: 6. CDR3 size: 15 residues. DNA of the CDR3: TGCGCCAGCAGCCGATCCGACAGGGGCCAAGAGACCCAGTACTTC. It is translated as CASSRSDRGQETQYF.

This rearrangement joins TRBV12-3 or TRBV12-4 to TRBJ1-1, with 7 positions matching TRBD1. V dropped 7 bases and J dropped 6; count of bases not matched to a gene: 5. The CDR3 is made up of 12 amino acids. Here the CDR3 reads CASKDRVAEAFF. The CDR3 DNA follows: TGTGCCAGCAAAGACAGGGTAGCTGAAGCTTTCTTT.

V and J are TRBV5-6 and TRBJ1-2; the D gene is possibly TRBD1 (5 bases). The CDR3 is made up of 16 amino acids. Germline CDR1 and CDR2: SGHDT and YYEEEE. The V end lost 4 bases, the J end lost 4 bases, and 20 bases lay between the germline ends. CDR3 amino acids: CASSPRELDNRYGYTF. For the CDR3, the DNA is TGTGCCAGCAGCCCGCGGGAATTGGACAATCGCTATGGCTACACCTTC.

J is TRBJ2-2 and V is TRBV30; 7 bases align to TRBD1. There are 16 residues in the CDR3. Trimming cost V 3 bases and J 6 bases; bases outside gene matches: 13. Germline V lookup: CDR1 GTSNPN, CDR2 SVGIG (reference sequence). The CDR3 region has the DNA TGTGCCTGGAGATGGGCAGACAGGGAAGGTTCCGGGGAGCTGTTTTTT. This gives the protein CAWRWADREGSGELFF.

V and J are TRBV10-2 and TRBJ1-1; D perhaps matches TRBD1 (6 bases). The CDR3 spans 17 residues. The germline V gene has CDR1 WSHSY and CDR2 SAAADI. V was shortened by 5 bases and J by 4 bases, with 23 bases between the two germline ends. DNA of the CDR3: TGCGCCAGCAGTCCTCAAAGTCCGGGACATCTAGGCACTGAAGCTTTCTTT. It is translated as CASSPQSPGHLGTEAFF.

This chain links TRBV27 with TRBJ1-2, with D uncertain. CDR1 is MNHEY, CDR2 SMNVEV, per germline (reference sequence). This CDR3 region has 14 residues. Trimming removed 2 bases from V and 5 bases from J, with 12 bases in between. The CDR3 is CASSLNAGLYGYTF. The CDR3 DNA reads TGTGCCAGCAGTTTAAATGCGGGTTTATATGGCTACACCTTC.

Concerning this clone itself: Other nucleotide sequences in the sample specify the same CDR3. The chain couples TRBV28 to TRBJ2-3; 9 positions agree with TRBD2. This CDR3 spans 14 amino acids. Germline V gives CDR1 MDHEN, CDR2 SYDVKM. Trimming cost V 3 bases and J 3 bases; bases outside gene matches: 1. The CDR3 sequence is CASSLRGGTDTQYF. The CDR3 DNA follows: TGTGCCAGCAGTTTGCGGGGGGGGACAGATACGCAGTATTTT.

The gene calls are TRBV29-1 and TRBJ2-1; the match to TRBD1 covers 8 bases. Per the germline V gene, CDR1 is SQVTM and CDR2 is ANQGSEA. This CDR3 spans 13 amino acids. V was pared by 7 bases and J by 3 bases, with 5 bases of the junction left unmatched. CDR3 DNA sequence: TGCAGCGGCGTCGGGACAGGCTACAATGAGCAGTTCTTC. It yields the protein CSGVGTGYNEQFF.

The V gene is TRBV14, the J gene TRBJ2-3; TRBD2 aligns across 9 bases. J lost 1 base, V lost 4 bases, and 6 bases had no gene match. The CDR3 spans 16 residues. Germline CDR1 SGHDN, CDR2 FVKESK. CDR3 sequence reads: CASSPIAGVGTDTQYF. The CDR3 DNA is TGTGCCAGCAGCCCAATAGCGGGGGTGGGCACAGATACGCAGTATTTT.

CDR3 in DNA: TGTGCCAGCAGCCAAGGGTGGCTTAATGATGAAAAACTGTTTTTT. It encodes CASSQGWLNDEKLFF. This rearrangement joins TRBV3-1 (or the pseudogene TRBV3-2) to TRBJ1-4; no reliable D call. Germline loops: CDR1 LGHDT, CDR2 YNNKEL (reference sequence). The V end lost 1 base, the J end lost 6 bases, and 12 bases lay between the germline ends. The CDR3 contains 15 residues.

This clone appeared once. The chain employs TRBV9 and TRBJ2-1; tentatively, D is TRBD2 (6 bases). This CDR3 is 15 amino acids long. Trimming pared 0 bases from V and 5 bases from J, leaving 12 bases between. CDR1 is SGDLS, CDR2 YYNGEE, per germline. In DNA form, the CDR3 reads TGTGCCAGCAGCGTAGTACTAGCTTCCAACAATGAGCAGTTCTTC. It encodes CASSVVLASNNEQFF.

The chain recombines TRBV9 with TRBJ1-2; 10 bases map to TRBD1. In germline, CDR1 is SGDLS, CDR2 YYNGEE. This CDR3 is built from 13 residues. Unmatched junction bases numbered 4, after V lost 3 bases and J lost 8 bases. The CDR3 coding sequence is TGTGCCAGCAGCGCCCGGACAGGGGGAGGCTACACCTTC. As protein: CASSARTGGGYTF.

Notes on this clone: One junction end disagrees with the germline gene, perhaps due to a read error. The genes are TRBV10-1 and TRBJ1-1; D gene uncertain. This CDR3 has 13 amino acids. Per the germline V gene, CDR1 is WNHNN and CDR2 is SYGVQD (reference sequence). The CDR3 spells CASSESGAARTLF. The CDR3 nucleotides are TGCGCCAGCAGTGAGTCGGGTGCGGCCCGTACACTCTTT.

J is TRBJ1-3 and V is TRBV19, with 7 bases matching TRBD1. The V segment lost 10 bases and the J segment 0 bases; nucleotides outside the gene matches: 6. Germline CDR1 LNHDA, CDR2 SQIVND (reference sequence). The CDR3 spans 14 residues. CDR3 region: CATHRGGSGNTIYF. The DNA for the CDR3 is TGTGCCACTCACAGGGGCGGCTCTGGAAACACCATATATTTT.

This chain links TRBV28 with TRBJ2-3; 8 positions agree with TRBD1. The junction had 17 bases not matched to a gene; V was cut back by 7 bases and J by 8 bases. Germline values: CDR1 MDHEN, CDR2 SYDVKM. The CDR3 is 16 amino acids. As DNA, the CDR3 is TGTGCCAGCACCCGACAGGGGTCCCTCTTCGTGGGTACGCAGTATTTT. Protein product: CASTRQGSLFVGTQYF.

V usage is TRBV15 and J usage is TRBJ2-3; weak D call: TRBD2 (5 bases). The CDR3 is 13 residues long. Trimming stripped 0 bases from V and 7 bases from J, with 8 bases between. Germline loops: CDR1 LNHNV, CDR2 YYDKDF (reference sequence). CDR3 loop: CATSRDPTNTQYF. In nucleotides, the CDR3 is TGTGCCACCAGCAGAGATCCGACTAATACGCAGTATTTT.

The CDR3 sequence is CASSPGQGSSTDTQYF. The DNA of the CDR3 is TGTGCCAGCAGTCCCGGACAGGGTAGTAGCACAGATACGCAGTATTTT. The rearrangement joins TRBV2 to TRBJ2-3, with 8 bases identical to TRBD1. Germline V lookup: CDR1 SNHLY, CDR2 FYNNEI. The CDR3 runs to 16 residues. Germline trimming cut 5 bases from V and 0 bases from J; bases unmatched to any gene: 7.

V and J are TRBV27 and TRBJ1-2, with D possibly TRBD1 on 5 matching bases. The V gene's germline CDR1 is MNHEY and CDR2 SMNVEV (reference sequence). CDR3 size: 15 residues. Trimming removed 1 base at V and 8 bases at J, with 17 bases between. The CDR3 DNA sequence: TGTGCCAGCAGTTTATTCGGGGGGACCGCCGCGGGCTACACCTTC. Its translation: CASSLFGGTAAGYTF.

The V gene is TRBV2, the J gene TRBJ2-3, with TRBD2 matching over 9 bases. This CDR3 comprises 14 residues. Germline assignment: CDR1 SNHLY and CDR2 FYNNEI. V was clipped by 3 bases and J by 3 bases; unmatched bases: 1. CDR3 sequence reads: CASSEGLATDTQYF. The CDR3 DNA reads as TGTGCCAGCAGTGAGGGACTAGCAACAGATACGCAGTATTTT.

This sequence joins TRBV27 and TRBJ2-3, with 8 bases lining up with TRBD1. J was trimmed by 1 base and V by 5 bases; bases with no gene match: 8. This CDR3 spans 16 amino acids. From germline, CDR1 is MNHEY and CDR2 SMNVEV (reference sequence). The CDR3 reads CASSLTTGVGTDTQYF. In DNA, the CDR3 is TGTGCCAGCAGTCTCACGACAGGGGTGGGCACAGATACGCAGTATTTT.